The sequence of this T cell receptor (beta chain) was determined in a study of beta chain features in type 1 diabetes. Study-wide results and caveats: cDNA-based reads could over-represent cells with high TCR expression. It was among patients, rather than healthy donors, that naive, central memory and Treg TCRB repertoires appeared more similar. Type 1 diabetes patients showed a moderate but significant shortening of TCRB CDR3s in all four CD4+ subsets. Small HLA sub-analyses could not settle whether HLA shapes TCRB rearrangement.

Trimming pared 6 bases from V and 0 bases from J, leaving 8 bases between. CDR1 and CDR2 (germline): LNHDA, SQIVND (reference sequence). The CDR3 covers 13 residues. The investigators reverse transcribed all of the isolated RNA, so they sequenced expressed TCRB transcripts. Naive, central memory and regulatory T cell samples came to a mean of approximately 4 million reads. Libraries were prepared by immunoSEQ multiplex PCR; TCRdb keeps only in-frame clonotypes and omits some of them. Of some 350,000 clones listed, 9.6% are singletons. With regard to this clone: Its antigen is still unknown.

The V and J genes are TRBV19 and TRBJ2-5; D gene ambiguous. The sample taken for sequencing was central memory CD4+ T cells from blood. The clonotype comes from a man aged 25-45 years with type 1 diabetes. The CDR3 here is CASRGIDQETQYF. The CDR3 coding sequence is TGTGCCAGTAGGGGTATCGACCAAGAGACCCAGTACTTC.